The T cell receptor beta chain under discussion was sequenced for a study of identifying expanded T cells in peripheral blood. Assay used: immunoSEQ multiplex PCR; TCRdb lists only in-frame clones, some missing. The sample holds 70,000 or so clones; under 90% are singletons and the top ten take 3.3%. The clonotype originates from a person aged 18-70 years in good health. Sequenced material: blood.

CDR3 amino acids: CASSYGRPLNYGYTF. The CDR3 DNA reads as TGTGCCAGCAGTTACGGGCGGCCCCTCAACTATGGCTACACCTTC. The J gene is TRBJ1-2, the V gene TRBV6-6; D not certain. V shed 2 bases and J shed 2 bases, with 12 bases lying between them. The CDR3 is made up of 15 amino acids. The germline gives CDR1 MNHNY, CDR2 SVGAGI (reference sequence).